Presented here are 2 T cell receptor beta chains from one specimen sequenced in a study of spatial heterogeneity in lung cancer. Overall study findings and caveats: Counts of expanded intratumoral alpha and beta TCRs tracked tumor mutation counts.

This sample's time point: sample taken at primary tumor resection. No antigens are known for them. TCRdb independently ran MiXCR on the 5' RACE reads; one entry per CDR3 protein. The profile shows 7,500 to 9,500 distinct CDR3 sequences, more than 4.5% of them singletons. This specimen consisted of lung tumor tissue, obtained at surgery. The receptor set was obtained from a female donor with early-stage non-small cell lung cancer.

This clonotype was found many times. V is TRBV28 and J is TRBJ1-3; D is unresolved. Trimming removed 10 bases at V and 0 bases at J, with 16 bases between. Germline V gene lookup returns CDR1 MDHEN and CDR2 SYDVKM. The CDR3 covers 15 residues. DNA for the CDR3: TGTGCCAACACCGTCCCCTGGGGCTCTGGAAACACCATATATTTT. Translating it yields CANTVPWGSGNTIYF.

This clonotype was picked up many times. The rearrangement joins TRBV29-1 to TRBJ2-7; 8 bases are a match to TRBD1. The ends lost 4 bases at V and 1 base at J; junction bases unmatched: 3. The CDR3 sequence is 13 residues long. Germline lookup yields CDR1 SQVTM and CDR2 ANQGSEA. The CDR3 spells CSVGGQESYEQYF. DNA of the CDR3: TGCAGCGTTGGGGGACAGGAATCCTACGAGCAGTACTTC.